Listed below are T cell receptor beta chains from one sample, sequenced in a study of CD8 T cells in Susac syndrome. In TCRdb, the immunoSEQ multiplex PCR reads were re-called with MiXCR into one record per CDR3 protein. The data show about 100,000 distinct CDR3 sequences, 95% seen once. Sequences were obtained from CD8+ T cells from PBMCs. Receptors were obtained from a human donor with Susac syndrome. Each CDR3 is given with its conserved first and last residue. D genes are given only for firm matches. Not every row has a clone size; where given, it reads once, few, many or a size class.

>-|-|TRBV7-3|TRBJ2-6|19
CASSFLNNRGSSGANVLTF
TGTGCCAGCAGCTTTCTCAATAACAGAGGCTCCTCTGGGGCCAACGTCCTGACTTTC
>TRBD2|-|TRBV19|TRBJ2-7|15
CASRPNSGRADEQYF
TGTGCCAGTAGACCCAATAGCGGGAGGGCCGACGAGCAGTACTTC
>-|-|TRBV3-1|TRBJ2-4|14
CASSGGGTKNIQYF
TGTGCCAGCAGCGGGGGGGGCACAAAAAACATTCAGTACTTC
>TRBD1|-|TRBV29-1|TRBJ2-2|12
CSVDGTAGELFF
TGCAGCGTAGACGGGACAGCCGGGGAGCTGTTTTTT
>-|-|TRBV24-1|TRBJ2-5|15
CATSDRDSGPETQYF
TGTGCCACCAGTGACCGAGACAGCGGACCAGAGACCCAGTACTTC
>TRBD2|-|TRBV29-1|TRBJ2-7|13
CSVTGLAGDEQYF
TGCAGCGTGACGGGACTAGCGGGAGACGAGCAGTACTTC
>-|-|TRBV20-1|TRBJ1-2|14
CSASQLGGDYGYTF
TGCAGTGCTAGTCAGTTGGGGGGCGACTATGGCTACACCTTC
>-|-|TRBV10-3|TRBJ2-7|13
CAISEYREGEQYF
TGTGCCATCAGTGAGTACAGGGAAGGCGAGCAGTACTTC
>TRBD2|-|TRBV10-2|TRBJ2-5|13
CASLTSGKETQYF
TGCGCCAGCCTTACTAGCGGGAAAGAGACCCAGTACTTC
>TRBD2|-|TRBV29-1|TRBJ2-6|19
CSVETRTRGGLSGANVLTF
TGCAGCGTTGAAACCCGGACGCGGGGGGGCCTTTCTGGGGCCAACGTCCTGACTTTC
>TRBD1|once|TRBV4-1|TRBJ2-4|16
CASSQVGTGGKNIQYF
TGCGCCAGCAGCCAAGTTGGAACAGGGGGCAAAAACATTCAGTACTTC
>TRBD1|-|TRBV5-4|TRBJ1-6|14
CASSSGQGNSPLHF
TGTGCCAGCAGCTCCGGACAGGGTAATTCACCCCTCCACTTT
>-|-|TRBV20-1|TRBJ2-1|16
CSARDRLVGPYNEQFF
TGCAGTGCTAGAGATCGGCTAGTGGGTCCTTACAATGAGCAGTTCTTC
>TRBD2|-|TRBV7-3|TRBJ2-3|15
CASSPSGGFTDTQYF
TGTGCCAGCAGCCCTAGCGGGGGCTTCACAGATACGCAGTATTTT
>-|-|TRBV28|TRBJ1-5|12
CATVSQRQPQHF
TGTGCCACCGTTAGTCAGCGTCAGCCCCAGCATTTT
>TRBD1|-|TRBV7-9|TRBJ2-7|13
CASSDTGVDEQYF
TGTGCCAGCAGCGATACAGGGGTGGACGAGCAGTACTTC
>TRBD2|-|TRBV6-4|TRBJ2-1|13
CASSGTSDNEQFF
TGTGCCAGCAGTGGGACTAGCGACAATGAGCAGTTCTTC
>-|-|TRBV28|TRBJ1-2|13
CASSLGGPGGYTF
TGTGCCAGCAGTTTAGGGGGCCCAGGTGGCTACACCTTC
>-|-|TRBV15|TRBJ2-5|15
CATSLGVSTIETQYF
TGTGCCACCAGCTTAGGGGTCTCAACGATTGAGACCCAGTACTTC
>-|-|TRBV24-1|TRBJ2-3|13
CATSEGRTDTQYF
TGTGCCACCTCCGAGGGGCGCACAGATACGCAGTATTTT
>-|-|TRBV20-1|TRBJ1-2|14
CSARDLGENYGYTF
TGCAGTGCTAGAGATCTTGGGGAGAACTATGGCTACACCTTC
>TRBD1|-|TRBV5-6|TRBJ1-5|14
CASSLGQLNQPQHF
TGTGCCAGCAGCCTGGGACAGCTCAATCAGCCCCAGCATTTT
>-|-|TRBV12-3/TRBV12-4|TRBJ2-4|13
CATQGRTKNIQYF
TGTGCCACTCAAGGCCGTACCAAAAACATTCAGTACTTC
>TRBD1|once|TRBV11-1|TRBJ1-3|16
CASSSRDSFSGNTIYF
TGTGCCAGCAGCTCCCGGGACAGCTTCTCTGGAAACACCATATATTTT
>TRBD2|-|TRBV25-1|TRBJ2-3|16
CASSDAASGGTDTQYF
TGTGCCAGCAGTGATGCGGCTAGCGGTGGCACAGATACGCAGTATTTT
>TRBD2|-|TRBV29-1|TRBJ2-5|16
CSVEASGGALGETQYF
TGCAGCGTTGAAGCTAGCGGGGGGGCGTTAGGAGAGACCCAGTACTTC
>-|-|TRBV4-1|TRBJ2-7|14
CASSPTALRNEQYF
TGCGCCAGCAGCCCGACTGCCCTTAGGAACGAGCAGTACTTC
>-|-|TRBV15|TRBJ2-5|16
CATSGTDGGYQETQYF
TGTGCCACCAGCGGCACGGACGGGGGTTACCAAGAGACCCAGTACTTC
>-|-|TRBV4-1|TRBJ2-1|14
CASSQGRVYNEQFF
TGCGCCAGCAGCCAAGGGAGGGTATACAATGAGCAGTTCTTC
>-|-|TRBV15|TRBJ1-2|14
CATSRDEDYYGYTF
TGTGCCACCAGCAGAGACGAGGATTACTATGGCTACACCTTC
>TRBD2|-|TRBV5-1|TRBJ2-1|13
CASTTSADNEQFF
TGCGCCAGCACCACTAGCGCGGACAATGAGCAGTTCTTC
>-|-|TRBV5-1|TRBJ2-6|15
CASSVSPAGANVLTF
TGCGCCAGCAGCGTTAGTCCCGCTGGGGCCAACGTCCTGACTTTC
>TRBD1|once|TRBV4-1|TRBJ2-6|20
CASSQDLGGTGAAGANVLTF
TGCGCCAGCAGCCAAGATCTTGGCGGGACAGGGGCCGCTGGGGCCAACGTCCTGACTTTC
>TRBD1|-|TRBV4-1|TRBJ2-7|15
CASSQGWDRAGEQYF
TGCGCCAGCAGCCAAGGCTGGGACAGGGCCGGCGAGCAGTACTTC
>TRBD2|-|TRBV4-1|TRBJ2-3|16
CASSRRLAETTDTQYF
TGCGCCAGCAGCCGCAGACTAGCGGAGACCACAGATACGCAGTATTTT
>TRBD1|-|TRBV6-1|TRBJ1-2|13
CASGDSHFYGYTF
TGTGCCAGCGGGGACAGCCACTTCTATGGCTACACCTTC
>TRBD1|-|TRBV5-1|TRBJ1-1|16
CASSHRQGRMNTEAFF
TGCGCCAGCAGCCATAGACAGGGAAGAATGAACACTGAAGCTTTCTTT
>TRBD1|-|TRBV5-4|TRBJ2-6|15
CASSSGGSGANVLTF
TGTGCCAGCAGCTCAGGGGGCTCTGGGGCCAACGTCCTGACTTTC
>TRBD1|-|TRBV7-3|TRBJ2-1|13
CASTRQGYNEQFF
TGTGCCAGCACCCGACAGGGTTACAATGAGCAGTTCTTC
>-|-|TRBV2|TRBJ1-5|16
CASSERTSLRNQPQHF
TGTGCCAGCAGTGAAAGGACATCCCTGAGGAATCAGCCCCAGCATTTT
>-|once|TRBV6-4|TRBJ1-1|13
CASSESSQGEAFF
TGTGCCAGCAGTGAATCTTCCCAGGGTGAAGCTTTCTTT
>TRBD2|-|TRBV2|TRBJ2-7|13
CASTASGYYEQYF
TGTGCCAGCACCGCTAGCGGGTACTACGAGCAGTACTTC
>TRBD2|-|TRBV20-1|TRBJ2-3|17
CSARERREALWADTQYF
TGCAGTGCTAGAGAAAGGCGGGAGGCCCTCTGGGCAGATACGCAGTATTTT
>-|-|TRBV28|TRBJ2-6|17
CASSLGNIASGANVLTF
TGTGCCAGCAGTTTAGGGAACATTGCCTCTGGGGCCAACGTCCTGACTTTC
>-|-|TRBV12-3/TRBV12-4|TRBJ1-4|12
CASSFLGEKLFF
TGTGCCAGCAGTTTTCTTGGAGAAAAACTGTTTTTT
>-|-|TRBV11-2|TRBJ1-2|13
CASSFDRFDGYTF
TGTGCCAGCAGCTTCGACAGGTTTGATGGCTACACCTTC
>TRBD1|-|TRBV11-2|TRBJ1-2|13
CASSQDRVNGYTF
TGTGCCAGCAGCCAGGACAGGGTTAATGGCTACACCTTC
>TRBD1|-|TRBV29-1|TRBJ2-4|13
CSVETGAKNIQYF
TGCAGCGTTGAGACAGGGGCCAAAAACATTCAGTACTTC
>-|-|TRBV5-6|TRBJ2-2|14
CASSLRLNTGELFF
TGTGCCAGCAGCTTAAGGCTAAACACCGGGGAGCTGTTTTTT
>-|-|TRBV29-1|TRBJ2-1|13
CSVLLGIRNEQFF
TGCAGCGTTCTGCTAGGAATACGCAATGAGCAGTTCTTC
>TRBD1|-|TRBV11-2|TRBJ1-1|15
CASSGQVVENTEAFF
TGTGCCAGCAGCGGACAGGTTGTGGAGAACACTGAAGCTTTCTTT
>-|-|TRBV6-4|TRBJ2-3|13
CASSEAERSTQYF
TGTGCCAGCAGTGAAGCGGAACGCAGTACGCAGTATTTT